Detailed here is one T cell receptor (beta chain). Which antigen it targets is not known. Base qualities were left out, and no much larger clone turns up one base away. Donors were healthy HIV-negative adults with no recently reported acute infections or vaccinations. All donors were Caucasian adults living in Nashville, Tennessee, USA. CD4+ T cells were enriched through magnetic negative selection, after which naive cells were positively selected on CD45RA and the remaining negative fraction served as the memory subset. Blood was obtained by leukapheresis, after which PBMCs were separated by Ficoll-Histopaque density gradient centrifugation and cryopreserved in liquid nitrogen vapor phase. Analytical flow cytometry was used to check the purity and quantity of each magnetically sorted T cell population. Genomic DNA was isolated from each sorted fraction and quantified by UV absorbance on a Nanodrop 2000c.

TCR CDR3 regions were amplified from genomic DNA by multiplex PCR using the deep immunoSEQ assay. For each cell subset, the extracted genomic DNA was distributed evenly across all wells of several immunoSEQ 96-well plates, and each plate served as one replicate. For sorted subsets, around 200 ng genomic DNA, equal to some 28,000 T cell genomes, was loaded into each replicate PCR. The purified libraries were quantified using a Qubit 3.0 fluorometer, sized with a Bioanalyzer 2100, and then quantified again using the KAPA Library Quantification kit. Every immunoSEQ 96-well plate was sequenced on a dedicated single-read 150-cycle Illumina NextSeq 550 flow cell. In the source study's methods: Because the immunoSEQ output included only junctional sequences and no quality scores, the filtering could not be the same as the filtering used for full-length reads. To assign V/J genes and CDR3, sequences were annotated using PyIR, a Python wrapper for IgBLAST v1.9, with IMGT germline references. Reads were filtered out if the reads had weak V/J assignments (E-value above 1e-6), no CDR3, stop codons, out-of-frame junctions, or ambiguous translated residues. V3J clonotypes were defined as sequences sharing the same inferred V gene, J gene, and CDR3 amino acid sequence. The percentage overlap between two repertoires was calculated by dividing the number of shared unique clonotypes by the size of the smaller repertoire. Three approaches were used to assess repertoire richness: RTK rarefaction, the Chao1 estimator, and Recon v2.1 estimates of unobserved clonotypes. For all TCRbeta clonotypes obtained by the gDNA method from four donors, generation probabilities were computed with OLGA. Not all clones reach the TCRdb copy of this immuneACCESS table, which keeps in-frame sequences only. Checked studies attribute under half of the gap to unresolved V genes and leave the rest unexplained. V and J calls and clone size follow that table, whereas D and trimming were derived from the DNA. The sample includes approximately 980,000 clones, with 76% observed a single time. Of the sample, around 1.5% is held by the ten largest clones.

This sample is drawn from a study of shared clonotypes between healthy human individuals (dated by TCRdb to 2018 to 2021). Looking at the study overall: A couple of women and three men aged 18 to 49 years were included in the cohort. For each donor, three plates each were used for CD4 naive and CD4 memory, two plates were used for CD8 naive, and one plate was used for CD8 memory. To estimate repertoire size and how much clonotype sharing occurs between individuals, the study deeply sequenced the blood TCR repertoires of five healthy adults. To increase sequencing depth and limit assay-specific biases, different laboratories used diverse techniques to prepare libraries and sequence TCR repertoires. Leukapheresis yielded between about 0.9 and 10 billion PBMCs per donor. General findings and caveats noted by the study authors: Estimated clonotype richness was generally larger for naive than for memory subsets. Because the study included only a small number of donors, the genetic and exposure-history diversity represented was limited. Sharing across a few donors was observed for approximately 5% of naive CD4, less than 4% of naive CD8, 2% to 2.5% of memory CD4, and around 0.44% of memory CD8 clonotypes. Sampling was restricted to blood, and TCR repertoires in tissues likely differ from the TCR repertoires found in blood. Based on pairwise subsampling, the degree of clonotype sharing among donors was expected to be affected by sequencing depth. Compared with non-shared clonotypes, the clonotypes found in all four sorted-subset donors had higher generation probabilities. Even with the large sequencing depth, rarefaction of the sorted-subset datasets indicated that sequencing was incomplete.

CDR1 GTSNPN and CDR2 SVGIG were looked up in the germline V gene (reference sequence). V and J are truncated by 5 bases and 8 bases respectively, leaving an intervening sequence of 18 bases. The CDR3 numbers 13 residues from cysteine through phenylalanine. CDR3 DNA only is kept here, 39 bases in frame from base 1. This receptor was obtained from a man aged 18 to 30 in good health. Recombination joined TRBV30 with TRBJ1-2; no D gene can be assigned with confidence. Material: memory CD4+ T cells sorted from blood. Explained via the paper, the cell subset or site label denotes: CD45RA-negative fraction. The CDR3 region has the sequence CAWYDFSRGGYTF. Read as DNA, the sequence is TGTGCCTGGTACGATTTCTCCCGAGGGGGCTACACCTTC.